This TCR beta chain appears in the sequencing data of a study of T cell responses to AZD1222 COVID-19 vaccine (dated by TCRdb to 2020 to 2023). Regarding the research as a whole: A total of approximately 250 trial participants underwent TCR sequencing, of whom more than 200 had received two doses of AZD1222 and approximately 26 had received two doses of the MenACWY control vaccine. Trial participants were enrolled into age subgroups of 18-55, 56-69 and 70-plus years, which contained roughly 140, 27 and 60 TCR-sequenced participants, respectively.

From its cysteine to its phenylalanine, the CDR3 spans 15 amino acids. The retained sequence is limited to the CDR3, 45 bases, with the frame set at the first base. The germline V gene specifies SGHRS as CDR1 and YFSETQ as CDR2. Ends trimmed: V by 0 bases, J by 8 bases; bases unmatched to a gene: 5. The full study reports these points: After two AZD1222 doses, both the breadth and the depth of spike-specific TCRs were significantly higher than at day 0 and than in MenACWY recipients. The 56-69-year group was small, and its depth increase did not reach significance, likely because of low power. Conclusions about previously exposed vaccinees are limited, since just six AZD1222 recipients were seropositive for SARS-CoV-2 at baseline. Epitopes outside the regions mutated in the B.1.351 and B.1.1.7 variants were reportedly recognized by nearly half of the unique spike-specific TCRs. Because no day 14 peak-response samples were available, the repertoires could be characterized only after the peak T cell response. The whole spike protein was spanned by vaccine-associated CD4 TCRs, and dominant responses were seen in regions 160-218 and 743-854. Participants were mostly white British, with more females than males. The authors suggested clonal diversity may have been underestimated.

What this sample's time point label stands for: about 28 days (+/-7) after the second vaccine dose. Because spike-specific TCR depth and breadth did not differ between the two schedules, AZD1222 recipients who got a second dose at roughly 4 weeks were pooled with those who got a second dose at roughly 12 weeks. Vaccinee samples were obtained from the UK trials COV001 and COV002, which included a single-blind randomized controlled phase 2/3 trial of AZD1222 (ChAdOx1 nCoV-19) in healthy adults. For TCRbeta chain sequencing, PBMC samples were collected from trial participants at day 0 and at day 28 after the second dose. Concerning this clone: What this receptor recognizes is not known. No much larger clonotype is one base removed from it; base qualities were not supplied.

The CDR3 regions of human TCRbeta chains were analyzed by immunosequencing. Concerning the study's data processing: Repertoire TCRs were matched against a reference library of SARS-CoV-2-specific TCRs generated with the MIRA antigen-specificity platform. Breadth was defined as the fraction of unique TCRs that were SARS-CoV-2-associated. Depth was defined as the fraction of total T cells that were SARS-CoV-2-associated. Using the MIRA data, each spike-specific TCR was mapped to the spike region that the TCR reacts to and placed in a CD4 or CD8 class. Log10-transformed breadth and depth values were compared by one-way ANOVA with Sidak's multiple comparisons tests. TCRdb obtained this table from immuneACCESS and retained in-frame rearrangements with V and J assigned. These tables miss some clones; where compared with another copy, unresolved V genes account for less than half of the shortfall, and the remainder is unexplained. V and J calls and clone size are copied from that table; D and trimming were computed from the DNA. This sample holds some 96,000 clones; approximately 84% were observed only once. The ten largest clonotypes hold 12% to 15% of the sample.

The material was peripheral blood, obtained 28 days after the second AZD1222 dose. Here the chain combines TRBV5-1 and TRBJ1-6; 7 junctional bases match TRBD1. This clonotype originated in an adult who received the AZD1222 COVID-19 vaccine. The CDR3 protein is CASSLAGTAYSPLHF. The sequence in DNA is TGCGCCAGCAGCTTGGCCGGGACAGCCTATTCACCCCTCCACTTT.